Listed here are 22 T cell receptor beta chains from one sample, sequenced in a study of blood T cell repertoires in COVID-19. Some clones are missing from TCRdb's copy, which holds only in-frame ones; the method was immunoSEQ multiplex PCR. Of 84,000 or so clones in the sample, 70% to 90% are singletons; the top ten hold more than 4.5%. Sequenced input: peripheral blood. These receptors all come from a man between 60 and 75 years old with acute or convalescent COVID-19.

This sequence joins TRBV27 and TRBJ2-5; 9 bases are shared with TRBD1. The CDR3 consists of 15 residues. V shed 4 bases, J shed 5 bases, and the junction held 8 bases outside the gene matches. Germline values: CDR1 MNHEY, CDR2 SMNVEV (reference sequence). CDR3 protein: CASSSGTGLSETQYF. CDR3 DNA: TGTGCCAGCAGTTCTGGGACAGGGCTTTCGGAGACCCAGTACTTC.

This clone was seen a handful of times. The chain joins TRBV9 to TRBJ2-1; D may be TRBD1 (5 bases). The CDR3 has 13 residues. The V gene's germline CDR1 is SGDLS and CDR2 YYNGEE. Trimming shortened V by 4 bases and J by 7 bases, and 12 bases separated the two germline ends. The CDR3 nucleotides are TGTGCCAGCAGCTCCGATTCAGGGAATGAGCAGTTCTTC. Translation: CASSSDSGNEQFF. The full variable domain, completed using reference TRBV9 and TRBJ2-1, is DSGVTQTPKHLITATGQRVTLRCSPRSGDLSVYWYQQSLDQGLQFLIQYYNGEERAKGNILERFSAQQFPDLHSELNLSSLELGDSALYFCASSSDSGNEQFFGPGTRLTVL.

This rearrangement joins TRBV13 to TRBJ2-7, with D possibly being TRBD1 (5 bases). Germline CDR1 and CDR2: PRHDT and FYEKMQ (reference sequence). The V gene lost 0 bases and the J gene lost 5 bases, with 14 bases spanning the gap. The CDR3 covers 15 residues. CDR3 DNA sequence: TGTGCCAGCAGCTTAGGGCCGCAGGGAATCAACGAGCAGTACTTC. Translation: CASSLGPQGINEQYF.

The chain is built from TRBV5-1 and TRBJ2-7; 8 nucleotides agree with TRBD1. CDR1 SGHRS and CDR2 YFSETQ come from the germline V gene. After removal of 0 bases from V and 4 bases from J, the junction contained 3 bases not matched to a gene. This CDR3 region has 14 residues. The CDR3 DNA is TGCGCCAGCAGCTTGGTAGGACAGGGTTACGAGCAGTACTTC. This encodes CASSLVGQGYEQYF.

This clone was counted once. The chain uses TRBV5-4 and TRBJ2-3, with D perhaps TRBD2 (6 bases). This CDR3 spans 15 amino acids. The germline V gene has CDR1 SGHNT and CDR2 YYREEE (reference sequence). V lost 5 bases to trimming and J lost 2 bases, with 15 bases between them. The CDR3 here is CASRGGIEITDTQYF. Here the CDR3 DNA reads TGTGCCAGCAGGGGGGGAATAGAGATCACAGATACGCAGTATTTT.

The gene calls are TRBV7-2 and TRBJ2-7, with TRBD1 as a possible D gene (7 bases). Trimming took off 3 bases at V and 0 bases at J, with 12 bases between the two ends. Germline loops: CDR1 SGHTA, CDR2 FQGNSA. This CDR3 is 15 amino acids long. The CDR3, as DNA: TGTGCCAGCAGCTTCCAGGGGGGCCTCTCCTACGAGCAGTACTTC. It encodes CASSFQGGLSYEQYF.

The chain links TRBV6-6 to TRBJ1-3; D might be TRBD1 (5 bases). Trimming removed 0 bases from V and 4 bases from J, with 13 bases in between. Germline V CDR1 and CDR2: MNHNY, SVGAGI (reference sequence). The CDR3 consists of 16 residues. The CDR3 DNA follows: TGTGCCAGCAGTTACTCAACCGGAGGGGTCGGAAACACCATATATTTT. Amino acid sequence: CASSYSTGGVGNTIYF.

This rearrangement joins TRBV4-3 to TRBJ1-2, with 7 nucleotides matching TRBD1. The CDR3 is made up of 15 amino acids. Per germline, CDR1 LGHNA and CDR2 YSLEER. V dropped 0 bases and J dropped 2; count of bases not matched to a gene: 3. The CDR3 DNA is TGCGCCAGCAGCCAAGAGACAGGGACGAACTATGGCTACACCTTC. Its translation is CASSQETGTNYGYTF.

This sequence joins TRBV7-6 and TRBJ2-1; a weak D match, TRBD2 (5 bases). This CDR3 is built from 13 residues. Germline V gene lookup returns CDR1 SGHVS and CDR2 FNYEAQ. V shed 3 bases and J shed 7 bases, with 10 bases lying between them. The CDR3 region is CASSLATRNEQFF. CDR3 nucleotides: TGTGCCAGCAGCTTGGCTACTAGGAATGAGCAGTTCTTC. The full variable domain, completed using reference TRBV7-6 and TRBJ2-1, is GAGVSQSPRYKVTKRGQDVALRCDPISGHVSLYWYRQALGQGPEFLTYFNYEAQQDKSGLPNDRFSAERPEGSISTLTIQRTEQRDSAMYRCASSLATRNEQFFGPGTRLTVL.

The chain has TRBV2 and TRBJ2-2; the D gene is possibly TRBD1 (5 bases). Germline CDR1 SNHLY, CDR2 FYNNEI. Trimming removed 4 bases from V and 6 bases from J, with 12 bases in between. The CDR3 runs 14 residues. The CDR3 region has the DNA TGTGCCAGCAGTGTCCAGGGTTGGGCCGGGGAGCTGTTTTTT. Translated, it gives CASSVQGWAGELFF.

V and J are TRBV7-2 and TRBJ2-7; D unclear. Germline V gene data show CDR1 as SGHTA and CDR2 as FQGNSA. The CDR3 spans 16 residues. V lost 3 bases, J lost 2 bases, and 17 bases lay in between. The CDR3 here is CASSLGHASGPYEQYF. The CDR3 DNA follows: TGTGCCAGCAGCTTGGGCCACGCTTCAGGCCCCTACGAGCAGTACTTC.

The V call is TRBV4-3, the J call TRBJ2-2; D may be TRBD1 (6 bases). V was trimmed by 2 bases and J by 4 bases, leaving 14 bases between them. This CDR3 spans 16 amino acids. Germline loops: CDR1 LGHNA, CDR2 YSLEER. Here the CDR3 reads CASSQLPDSSTGELFF. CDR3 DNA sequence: TGCGCCAGCAGCCAACTCCCGGACAGTTCCACCGGGGAGCTGTTTTTT.

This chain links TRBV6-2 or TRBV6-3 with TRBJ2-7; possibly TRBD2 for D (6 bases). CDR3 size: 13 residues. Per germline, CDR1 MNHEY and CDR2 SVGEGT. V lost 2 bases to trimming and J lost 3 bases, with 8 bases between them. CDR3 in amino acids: CASSYGTDYEQYF. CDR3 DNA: TGTGCCAGCAGTTACGGGACTGACTACGAGCAGTACTTC.

Here the CDR3 reads CAYAGGPGSDTQYF. Written as DNA, the CDR3 is TGTGCCTACGCGGGGGGACCGGGGTCCGATACGCAGTATTTT. The chain couples TRBV30 to TRBJ2-3, with TRBD2 matching over 8 bases. CDR3 length: 14 residues. J was trimmed by 6 bases and V by 7 bases; bases with no gene match: 12. The germline CDR1 and CDR2 sequences are GTSNPN and SVGIG (reference sequence).

The CDR3 reads CASSFLSLGGHQPQHF. CDR3 nucleotide sequence: TGTGCCAGCAGCTTTTTATCCCTGGGGGGTCATCAGCCCCAGCATTTT. This chain uses TRBV7-2 with TRBJ1-5, with D possibly matching TRBD1 (5 bases). Deletions cut 3 bases from V and 5 bases from J, with 17 bases between. Germline CDR1 and CDR2: SGHTA and FQGNSA. The CDR3 consists of 16 residues.

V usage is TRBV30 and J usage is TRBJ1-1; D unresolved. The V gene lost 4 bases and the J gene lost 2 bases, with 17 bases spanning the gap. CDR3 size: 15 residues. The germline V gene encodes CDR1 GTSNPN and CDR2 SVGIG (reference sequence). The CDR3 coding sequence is TGTGCCTGGACCCAATCGGCGGAGAAAAACACTGAAGCTTTCTTT. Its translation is CAWTQSAEKNTEAFF. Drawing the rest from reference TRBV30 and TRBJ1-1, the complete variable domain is SQTIHQWPATLVQPVGSPLSLECTVEGTSNPNLYWYRQAAGRGLQLLFYSVGIGQISSEVPQNLSASRPQDRQFILSSKKLLLSDSGFYLCAWTQSAEKNTEAFFGQGTRLTVV.

In DNA, the CDR3 is TGTGCCAGCAGCGTAGGAGGGTCGGAGTATCCCTACGAGCAGTACTTC. Its translation: CASSVGGSEYPYEQYF. This chain connects TRBV9 to TRBJ2-7; maybe TRBD2 (5 bases). Germline CDR1 SGDLS, CDR2 YYNGEE. There are 16 residues in the CDR3. V lost 0 bases and J 2 bases, leaving 15 bases between the germline ends.

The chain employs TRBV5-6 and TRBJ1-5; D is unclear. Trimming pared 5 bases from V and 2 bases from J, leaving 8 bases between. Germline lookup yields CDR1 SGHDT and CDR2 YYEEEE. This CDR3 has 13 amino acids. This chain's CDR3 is CASSAGGNQPQHF. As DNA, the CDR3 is TGTGCCAGCAGTGCCGGGGGCAATCAGCCCCAGCATTTT.

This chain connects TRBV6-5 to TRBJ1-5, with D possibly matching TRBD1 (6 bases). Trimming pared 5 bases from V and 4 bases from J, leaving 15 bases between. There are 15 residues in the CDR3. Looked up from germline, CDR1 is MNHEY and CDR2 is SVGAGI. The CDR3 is CASSRFRGTNQPQHF. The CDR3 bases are TGTGCCAGCAGTCGGTTCAGGGGAACGAATCAGCCCCAGCATTTT.

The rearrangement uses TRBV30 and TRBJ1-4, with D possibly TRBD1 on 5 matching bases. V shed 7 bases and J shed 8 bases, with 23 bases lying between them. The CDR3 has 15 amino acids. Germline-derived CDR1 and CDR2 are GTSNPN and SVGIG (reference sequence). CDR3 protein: CASEEPDGGGEKLFF. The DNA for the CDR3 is TGTGCCTCCGAAGAACCCGACGGCGGGGGGGAAAAACTGTTTTTT.

The CDR3 sequence: CASSEGQTSGNTIYF. Written as DNA, the CDR3 is TGTGCCAGCAGCGAAGGACAGACCTCTGGAAACACCATATATTTT. This rearrangement joins TRBV5-8 to TRBJ1-3; D is perhaps TRBD1 (6 bases). Per the germline V gene, CDR1 is SGHTS and CDR2 is YDEGEE. CDR3 length equals 15 residues. Between the trimmed V and J ends, which lost 4 bases and 0 bases, there was a span of 11 bases.

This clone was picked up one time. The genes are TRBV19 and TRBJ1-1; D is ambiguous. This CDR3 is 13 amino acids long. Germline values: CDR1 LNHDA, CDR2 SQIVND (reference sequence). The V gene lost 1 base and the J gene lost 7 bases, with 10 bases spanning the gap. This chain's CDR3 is CASSIGGADEAFF. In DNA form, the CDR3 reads TGTGCCAGTAGTATAGGAGGCGCCGATGAAGCTTTCTTT.